Listed here are 4 T cell receptor beta chains from one sample, sequenced in a study of T cell responses to AZD1222 COVID-19 vaccine. TCRdb keeps only in-frame clones here, not all; method: immunoSEQ multiplex PCR. Of about 48,000 clones in the sample, 65% to 90% were seen once. This specimen consisted of peripheral blood, obtained 28 days after the second AZD1222 dose. These receptors all come from an adult who received the AZD1222 COVID-19 vaccine.

The V call is TRBV5-5, the J call TRBJ2-5; TRBD1 aligns across 12 bases. CDR3 length: 16 amino acids. With V trimmed by 0 bases and J by 4 bases, 4 bases remained unmatched. Germline V CDR1 and CDR2: SGHKS, YYEKEE (reference sequence). The CDR3 loop reads CASSLGGQGAGETQYF. The DNA for the CDR3 is TGTGCCAGCAGCTTGGGGGGACAGGGGGCAGGAGAGACCCAGTACTTC.

The rearrangement uses TRBV7-8 and TRBJ2-7; 10 bases fit TRBD2. The V and J ends lost 1 base and 2 bases, in that order; junction bases with no gene match: 2. This CDR3 spans 15 amino acids. CDR1 and CDR2 (germline): SGHVS, FQNEAQ. The CDR3 DNA reads TGTGCCAGCAGCTTAGAACTAGCGGGAACCTACGAGCAGTACTTC. This sequence encodes CASSLELAGTYEQYF.

The chain combines TRBV7-3 with TRBJ2-7, with D possibly being TRBD1 (6 bases). The germline V gene encodes CDR1 SGHTA and CDR2 FQGTGA. This CDR3 has 14 residues. V was pared by 2 bases and J by 8 bases, with 16 bases between. CDR3 protein: CASSLSRQGLKQYF. CDR3 nucleotides: TGTGCCAGCAGCTTATCTCGGCAGGGGTTGAAGCAGTACTTC. Combining the CDR3 with reference TRBV7-3 and TRBJ2-7 gives the whole variable domain GAGVSQTPSNKVTEKGKYVELRCDPISGHTALYWYRQSLGQGPEFLIYFQGTGAADDSGLPNDRFFAVRPEGSVSTLKIQRTERGDSAVYLCASSLSRQGLKQYFGPGTRLTVT.

The V call is TRBV10-3, the J call TRBJ2-2; 7 bases are shared with TRBD1. In germline, CDR1 is ENHRY, CDR2 SYGVKD. This CDR3 is 13 amino acids long. Trimming cost V 11 bases and J 2 bases; bases outside gene matches: 5. Written as DNA, the CDR3 is TGTGCCTCGGGACAGTTTAACACCGGGGAGCTGTTTTTT. It translates to CASGQFNTGELFF.